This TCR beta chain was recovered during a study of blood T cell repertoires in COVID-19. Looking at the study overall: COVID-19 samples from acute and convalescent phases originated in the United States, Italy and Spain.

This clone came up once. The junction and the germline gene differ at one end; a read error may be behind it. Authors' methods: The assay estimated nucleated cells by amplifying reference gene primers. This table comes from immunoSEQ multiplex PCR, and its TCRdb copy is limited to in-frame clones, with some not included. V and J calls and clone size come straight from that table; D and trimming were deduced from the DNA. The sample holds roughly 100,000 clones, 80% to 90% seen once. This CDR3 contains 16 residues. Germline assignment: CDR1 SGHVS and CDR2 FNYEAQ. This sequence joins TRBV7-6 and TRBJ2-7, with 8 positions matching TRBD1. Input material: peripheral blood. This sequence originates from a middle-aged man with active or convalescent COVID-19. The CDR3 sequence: CASSDFGDRGSHEQYF. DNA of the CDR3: TGTGCCAGCAGCGACTTCGGAGACAGGGGCTCCCACGAGCAGTACTTC. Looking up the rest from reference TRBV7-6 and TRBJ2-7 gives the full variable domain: GAGVSQSPRYKVTKRGQDVALRCDPISGHVSLYWYRQALGQGPEFLTYFNYEAQQDKSGLPNDRFSAERPEGSISTLTIQRTEQRDSAMYRCASSDFGDRGSHEQYFGPGTRLTVT.